Presented here are 23 T cell receptor beta chains from one specimen sequenced in a study of shared clonotypes between healthy human individuals. The repertoire was sequenced with immunoSEQ multiplex PCR; TCRdb's copy has only in-frame clones and lacks some. There are about 2.3 million clones in the sample; roughly 93% occur only once, and about 0.41% lies in the top ten. The sequencing sample was made of naive CD4+ T cells from PBMCs. Subset specified: CD45RA+ positively selected. Receptors were obtained from a young man in good health. Some clones in this sample may be carry-over from other donors' samples.

Turning to this clone: At one end the junction does not follow the germline gene, possibly because of a read error. This rearrangement joins TRBV2 to TRBJ2-7; possibly TRBD1 for D (5 bases). Germline loops: CDR1 SNHLY, CDR2 FYNNEI. This CDR3 has 12 amino acids. The CDR3 region has the DNA TGTGCCAGCGTACAGGACGGATACGAGCAGTGCTTC. This codes for CASVQDGYEQCF.

The chain uses TRBV19 and TRBJ1-2; 7 bases fit TRBD1. This CDR3 region has 15 residues. From germline, CDR1 is LNHDA and CDR2 SQIVND (reference sequence). V was clipped by 5 bases and J by 0 bases; unmatched bases: 6. The chain's CDR3 is CASSSNRGANYGYTF. The CDR3 coding sequence is TGTGCCAGTAGTTCCAACAGGGGTGCTAACTATGGCTACACCTTC.

The chain joins TRBV2 to TRBJ1-5; no reliable D call. This CDR3 is built from 13 residues. The ends were cut back, 2 bases at V and 7 bases at J, with 9 bases in the middle. Germline CDR1 reads SNHLY; CDR2 reads FYNNEI. CDR3 residues: CASSELGGQPQHF. CDR3 coding DNA: TGTGCCAGCAGTGAACTGGGAGGCCAGCCCCAGCATTTT.

The gene calls are TRBV27 and TRBJ1-3; D call uncertain. This CDR3 is 13 amino acids long. Germline-derived CDR1 and CDR2 are MNHEY and SMNVEV (reference sequence). Trimming stripped 6 bases from V and 2 bases from J, with 8 bases between. DNA of the CDR3: TGTGCCAGCAGCGGGTGGGCTGGAAACACCATATATTTT. Encoded protein: CASSGWAGNTIYF.

The chain is built from TRBV5-1 and TRBJ1-3; no definite D call. This CDR3 has 13 amino acids. Germline CDR1 SGHRS, CDR2 YFSETQ. The V end was cut by 4 bases, the J end by 0 bases, with 5 bases between. The CDR3 bases are TGCGCCAGCAGCGAGGACTCTGGAAACACCATATATTTT. Translating it yields CASSEDSGNTIYF. The variable domain in full, completed from reference TRBV5-1 and TRBJ1-3, reads KAGVTQTPRYLIKTRGQQVTLSCSPISGHRSVSWYQQTPGQGLQFLFEYFSETQRNKGNFPGRFSGRQFSNSRSEMNVSTLELGDSALYLCASSEDSGNTIYFGEGSWLTVV.

This chain joins TRBV5-1 and TRBJ2-3, with a possible D match to TRBD1 (5 bases). Per the germline V gene, CDR1 is SGHRS and CDR2 is YFSETQ. V gave up 2 bases and J gave up 2 bases, with 9 bases separating them. This CDR3 is 14 amino acids long. CDR3 coding DNA: TGCGCCAGCAGCTTTAGACAGCTCACAGATACGCAGTATTTT. Translated, it gives CASSFRQLTDTQYF.

The chain carries TRBV11-3 and TRBJ2-5, with D unclear. The CDR3 spans 12 residues. CDR1 SGHNT and CDR2 YENEEA come from the germline V gene. V gave up 0 bases and J gave up 7 bases, with 6 bases separating them. The CDR3 protein is CASSLDLGTQYF. The CDR3 coding sequence is TGTGCCAGCAGCTTAGATCTGGGGACCCAGTACTTC.

The genes are TRBV28 and TRBJ2-1, with TRBD2 identical over 10 bases. Germline V CDR1 and CDR2: MDHEN, SYDVKM. The CDR3 is 15 residues long. V shed 3 bases, J shed 9 bases, and the junction held 8 bases outside the gene matches. The CDR3 loop reads CASSFWSGRAVEQFF. The CDR3 DNA sequence: TGTGCCAGCAGTTTCTGGAGCGGGAGGGCGGTTGAGCAGTTCTTC.

The rearrangement joins TRBV5-1 to TRBJ2-1; D is ambiguous. Trimming took off 0 bases at V and 10 bases at J, with 11 bases between the two ends. CDR1 SGHRS and CDR2 YFSETQ come from the germline V gene. The CDR3 has 13 amino acids. CDR3 DNA: TGCGCCAGCAGCTTGGAAAGGGCCAGAGAGCAGTTCTTC. Translation gives CASSLERAREQFF.

The chain joins TRBV28 to TRBJ1-5; D is ambiguous. The CDR3 consists of 15 residues. The germline gives CDR1 MDHEN, CDR2 SYDVKM. V was cut by 5 bases and J by 1 base, with 12 bases left in between. CDR3: CASSPRGSSNQPQHF. In DNA, the CDR3 is TGTGCCAGCAGTCCCCGAGGGAGCAGCAATCAGCCCCAGCATTTT.

This rearrangement joins TRBV5-8 to TRBJ2-3; 8 bases are shared with TRBD2. Germline lookup yields CDR1 SGHTS and CDR2 YDEGEE. CDR3 length: 17 residues. With 0 bases clipped from V and 3 bases from J, the junction kept 9 bases outside the gene matches. The CDR3 sequence: CASSLVRTSGRTDTQYF. Written as DNA, the CDR3 is TGTGCCAGCAGCTTGGTCCGTACCAGCGGGAGAACAGATACGCAGTATTTT. The entire variable domain, with the rest obtained from reference TRBV5-8 and TRBJ2-3, is as follows: EAGVTQSPTHLIKTRGQQATLRCSPISGHTSVYWYQQALGLGLQFLLWYDEGEERNRGNFPPRFSGRQFPNYSSELNVNALELEDSALYLCASSLVRTSGRTDTQYFGPGTRLTVL.

This clone was observed a single time. J is TRBJ1-2 and V is TRBV28; TRBD1 agrees at 9 bases. The trim removed 4 bases at V and 4 bases at J, leaving 10 bases unmatched. The germline gives CDR1 MDHEN, CDR2 SYDVKM. This CDR3 contains 16 residues. CDR3 DNA sequence: TGTGCCAGCAGTTCCTCCGGGACAGGGCTCGTCTATGGCTACACCTTC. Translation gives CASSSSGTGLVYGYTF.

This clone was observed a handful of times. The rearrangement links TRBV30 to TRBJ1-1; D perhaps matches TRBD1 (5 bases). Trimming left V 4 bases short and J 1 base short, with 10 bases between. The CDR3 is 13 amino acids. Germline CDR1 and CDR2: GTSNPN and SVGIG (reference sequence). The CDR3 region is CAWMWQGNTEAFF. CDR3 sequence (DNA): TGTGCCTGGATGTGGCAGGGGAACACTGAAGCTTTCTTT.

This clone was seen a single time. This sample also contains other DNA sequences that code for the same CDR3. The V gene is TRBV11-3, the J gene TRBJ2-3, with no clear D. V lost 3 bases and J lost 2, with 12 bases in between. Germline V gene sequence: CDR1 SGHNT, CDR2 YENEEA. The CDR3 is 15 amino acids. Here the CDR3 reads CASSLGRTSTDTQYF. The CDR3 DNA follows: TGTGCCAGCAGCTTGGGCAGGACCTCCACAGATACGCAGTATTTT.

This chain joins TRBV5-1 and TRBJ1-1; possibly TRBD1 for D (6 bases). Germline V gene sequence: CDR1 SGHRS, CDR2 YFSETQ. Deletions cut 5 bases from V and 1 base from J, with 15 bases between. The CDR3 runs 15 residues. The DNA of the CDR3 is TGCGCCAGCAGTTTGCTCCGACAGGCGAACACTGAAGCTTTCTTT. Translating gives CASSLLRQANTEAFF.

For this clone: The same CDR3 arises from other DNA sequences in this sample as well. V usage is TRBV6-6 and J usage is TRBJ1-1; no reliable D call. The V and J ends lost 0 bases and 8 bases respectively, with 1 base between them. The CDR3 is 10 amino acids. CDR1 MNHNY and CDR2 SVGAGI come from the germline V gene (reference sequence). The chain's CDR3 is CASSYSEAFF. Written as DNA, the CDR3 is TGTGCCAGCAGTTACTCGGAAGCTTTCTTT.

V gene TRBV5-1 combines with J gene TRBJ1-1, with D maybe TRBD1 (5 bases). Deletions cut 6 bases from V and 5 bases from J, with 23 bases between. The length of the CDR3 is 16 residues. From germline, CDR1 is SGHRS and CDR2 YFSETQ. This CDR3 is CASTPTRGTRGTEAFF. CDR3 nucleotide sequence: TGCGCCAGCACCCCAACCCGAGGGACCCGAGGGACTGAAGCTTTCTTT.

The chain couples TRBV5-1 to TRBJ2-5; 9 nucleotides line up with TRBD2. CDR1 and CDR2 (germline): SGHRS, YFSETQ. Trimming took 0 bases from V and 1 from J; bases not matched to a gene: 7. The CDR3 has 17 residues. The CDR3 DNA is TGCGCCAGCAGCTTGGCCGGGCTAGCGGGAATCCAAGAGACCCAGTACTTC. It translates to CASSLAGLAGIQETQYF.

The chain links TRBV7-2 to TRBJ2-7; D uncertain. Germline V gene sequence: CDR1 SGHTA, CDR2 FQGNSA. This CDR3 is built from 13 residues. Trimming left V 2 bases short and J 2 bases short, with 7 bases between. The CDR3 region has the DNA TGTGCCAGCAGCTTATTTCTGACCTACGAGCAGTACTTC. As protein: CASSLFLTYEQYF.

The chain carries TRBV7-3 and TRBJ2-3; D unclear. V was clipped by 5 bases and J by 6 bases, with 15 bases between them. Germline CDR1 is SGHTA and CDR2 is FQGTGA. The CDR3 loop spans 14 amino acids. CDR3 loop: CASSPFQGRDTQYF. The CDR3 DNA follows: TGTGCCAGCAGCCCCTTTCAAGGACGGGATACGCAGTATTTT.

This chain uses TRBV15 with TRBJ2-5; 8 bases are shared with TRBD1. The CDR3 covers 16 residues. V gave up 1 base and J gave up 7 bases; unmatched junction bases: 11. Germline V gene data show CDR1 as LNHNV and CDR2 as YYDKDF (reference sequence). CDR3 DNA sequence: TGTGCCACCAGCAGAGGTGGGTCGGGACAGGCGGGGACCCAGTACTTC. Residues: CATSRGGSGQAGTQYF.

The chain links TRBV5-1 to TRBJ2-3; 7 bases line up with TRBD1. There are 14 residues in the CDR3. Losses at the gene ends were 4 bases for V and 2 bases for J; bases not matched to a gene: 4. Germline CDR1 SGHRS, CDR2 YFSETQ. CDR3 nucleotide sequence: TGCGCCAGCAGCGAGACAGGGTCCACAGATACGCAGTATTTT. Protein product: CASSETGSTDTQYF. Combining the CDR3 with reference TRBV5-1 and TRBJ2-3 gives the whole variable domain KAGVTQTPRYLIKTRGQQVTLSCSPISGHRSVSWYQQTPGQGLQFLFEYFSETQRNKGNFPGRFSGRQFSNSRSEMNVSTLELGDSALYLCASSETGSTDTQYFGPGTRLTVL.

The gene calls are TRBV28 and TRBJ2-7; tentative D call: TRBD1 (5 bases). Germline assignment: CDR1 MDHEN and CDR2 SYDVKM. V was cut by 3 bases and J by 13 bases, with 16 bases left in between. The CDR3 spans 12 residues. The CDR3 nucleotides are TGTGCCAGCAGTTTTATTACAGGTGGAGAATACTTC. Translating it yields CASSFITGGEYF.